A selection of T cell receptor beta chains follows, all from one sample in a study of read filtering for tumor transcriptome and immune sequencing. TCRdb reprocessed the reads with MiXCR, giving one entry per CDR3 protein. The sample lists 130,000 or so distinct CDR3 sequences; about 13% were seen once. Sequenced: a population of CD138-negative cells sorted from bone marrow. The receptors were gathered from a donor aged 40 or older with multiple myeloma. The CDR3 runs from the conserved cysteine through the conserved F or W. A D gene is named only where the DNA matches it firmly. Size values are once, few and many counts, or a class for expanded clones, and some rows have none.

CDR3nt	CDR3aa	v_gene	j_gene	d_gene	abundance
TGTGCCAGCAGCCAATACAGGGGCTCTGAAGCTTTCTTT	CASSQYRGSEAFF	TRBV3-1	TRBJ1-1	TRBD1	many
TGTGCCAGCAGCTTCGGACAGGGGCCCCACGAGCAGGACTTC	CASSFGQGPHEQDF	TRBV7-2	TRBJ2-7	TRBD1	NA
TGCAGTGCTAGTGGGCAGACACACGAGCAGTACTTC	CSASGQTHEQYF	TRBV20-1	TRBJ2-7	NA	few
TGTGCCAGCAGCTTGGGGGGGGCCGGGGAGCTGTTTTTT	CASSLGGAGELFF	TRBV5-5	TRBJ2-2	NA	many
TGTGCCAGCAGTCCCGGACAGGAAGGGGAGCTGTTTTTT	CASSPGQEGELFF	TRBV12-3/TRBV12-4	TRBJ2-2	TRBD1	many
TGCGCCAGCAGCCAACGATTTGACACAGGCTCCTACAATGAGCAGTTCTTC	CASSQRFDTGSYNEQFF	TRBV4-3	TRBJ2-1	NA	many
TGCAGTGCTCCTCTCTTAGCGGGAAGATTGGATGAGCAGTTCTTC	CSAPLLAGRLDEQFF	TRBV20-1	TRBJ2-1	TRBD2	NA
TGTGCCAGCAGCCAAGAGGGACTAGCGGGAGACCTTCAGTACTTC	CASSQEGLAGDLQYF	TRBV3-1	TRBJ2-7	TRBD2	NA
TGTGCCAGCAGTCCCAGCTGGGATGAAAAACTGTTTTTT	CASSPSWDEKLFF	TRBV28	TRBJ1-4	NA	many
TGCAGTGCTAGAGATGGCAGCAACTACGGAAACACCATATATTTT	CSARDGSNYGNTIYF	TRBV20-1	TRBJ1-3	NA	few
TGTGCCAGCAGCCAAGATGGACTAGCGGGAGGAAATGAGCAGTTCTTC	CASSQDGLAGGNEQFF	TRBV4-2	TRBJ2-1	TRBD2	few
TGTGCCAGCAGCCCGCCAGGGATGCGGCTAAAGCGCTTC	CASSPPGMRLKRF	TRBV11-2	TRBJ2-7	NA	NA
TGTGCCACCAGCATCAGACGGATAGAGACCCAGTACTTC	CATSIRRIETQYF	TRBV15	TRBJ2-5	NA	many
TGTGCCAGCAAACTAGCGGGAGCATACTACAATGAGCAGTTCTTC	CASKLAGAYYNEQFF	TRBV2	TRBJ2-1	TRBD2	NA
TGCAGCGTTAAACTAGCGGGAGGCAAGAATGAGCAGTTCTTC	CSVKLAGGKNEQFF	TRBV29-1	TRBJ2-1	TRBD2	many
TGCAGCGTTGAACGACTGGATGGCTACACCTTC	CSVERLDGYTF	TRBV29-1	TRBJ1-2	NA	many
TGCGCCAGCAGTTCGGGACTAGCGGTGAACACCGGGGAGCTGTTTTTT	CASSSGLAVNTGELFF	TRBV5-1	TRBJ2-2	TRBD2	many
TGTGCCAGCAGCCCCGACAGAATCCAAGAGACCCAGTACTTC	CASSPDRIQETQYF	TRBV11-3	TRBJ2-5	NA	NA
TGTGCCAGCAGCTTAGGACTAGCGGCTAGCACAGATAGGCAGTATTTT	CASSLGLAASTDRQYF	TRBV7-9	TRBJ2-3	TRBD2	few
TGTGCCAGCAGTTACTCTAGAAGGGAAGAGACCCAGTACTTC	CASSYSRREETQYF	TRBV6-6	TRBJ2-5	NA	many
TGCAGTGCTAGAGATGGGAAGAGAGGAAATGAGCAGTTCTTC	CSARDGKRGNEQFF	TRBV20-1	TRBJ2-1	NA	many
TGCAGTGCTAGATCCAGGACTAGCGGGATCGAGCAGTACTTC	CSARSRTSGIEQYF	TRBV20-1	TRBJ2-7	TRBD2	many
TGTGCCAGCAGTTTAGCGCGTGGCCCTGAAGCTTTCTTT	CASSLARGPEAFF	TRBV12-3/TRBV12-4	TRBJ1-1	NA	many
TGCGCCAGCAGCTCAGGGGGCGAGAACACTGAAGCTTTCTTT	CASSSGGENTEAFF	TRBV5-1	TRBJ1-1	TRBD1	many
TGTGCCAGCAGCCACAAACTAAGCCGGGTCGGACAGGGTGAAGAGACCCAGTACTTC	CASSHKLSRVGQGEETQYF	TRBV11-1	TRBJ2-5	TRBD1	many
TGTGCCAGCAGCTCGGGGGGAGAGGGCACAGATACGCAGTATTTT	CASSSGGEGTDTQYF	TRBV28	TRBJ2-3	TRBD2	many
TGTGCCAGCACCCTGGGTTGGGGCGTCGATACGCAGTATTTT	CASTLGWGVDTQYF	TRBV12-3/TRBV12-4	TRBJ2-3	NA	NA
TGTGCCAGTAGTGAGGCAGAAGATACGCAGTATTTT	CASSEAEDTQYF	TRBV19	TRBJ2-3	NA	many
TGCAGCGTCCGGTTTCTAGCGGTCACCTACAATGAGCAGTTCTTC	CSVRFLAVTYNEQFF	TRBV29-1	TRBJ2-1	TRBD2	many
TGTGCCATTACCCCCCAAGGGGACACTGAAGCTTTCTTT	CAITPQGDTEAFF	TRBV10-3	TRBJ1-1	NA	many
TGTGCCAGCTCACTGTCTAGTTCCAGGGCTAACTATGGCTACACCTTC	CASSLSSSRANYGYTF	TRBV18	TRBJ1-2	NA	many
TGTGCCAGCAGCCAGGTGGTGAACACCGGGGAGCTGTTTTTT	CASSQVVNTGELFF	TRBV3-1	TRBJ2-2	NA	few
TGTGCCAGCAGCAAAGAGACCTCCTACGAGCAGTACTTC	CASSKETSYEQYF	TRBV21-1	TRBJ2-7	NA	few
TGCGCCAGCAGCATGGGACTAGCGGGAGACGCCGGGGAGCTGTTTTTT	CASSMGLAGDAGELFF	TRBV5-1	TRBJ2-2	TRBD2	many
TGTGCCAGCAGTTACCTAGCGGGACGAGGGGAGACCCAGTACTTC	CASSYLAGRGETQYF	TRBV6-5	TRBJ2-5	TRBD2	NA
TGTGCCATCAGTGTGTTGGAGCAGCAGTTCTTC	CAISVLEQQFF	TRBV10-3	TRBJ2-1	NA	NA
TGCGCCAGCAGCCAAGTATTACAGGGGGCGACGGGCAATGAGCAGTTCTTC	CASSQVLQGATGNEQFF	TRBV4-3	TRBJ2-1	TRBD1	many
TGTGCCAGCAGCGGTCAGGGGATATCCTACAATGAGCAGTTCTTC	CASSGQGISYNEQFF	TRBV5-5	TRBJ2-1	NA	many
TGTGCCAGCAGCCATAAGGGCCCGAGCACCGGGGAGCTGTTTTTT	CASSHKGPSTGELFF	TRBV11-2	TRBJ2-2	NA	NA
TGTGCCAGCAGCCCCTCGACTACAACAGATACGCAGTATTTT	CASSPSTTTDTQYF	TRBV7-2	TRBJ2-3	NA	many
TGTGCCATCAGGGGTGAAGTGTGGTCAGAAGATACGCAGTATTTT	CAIRGEVWSEDTQYF	TRBV10-3	TRBJ2-3	NA	NA
TGCGCCAGCAGCGGACAGGGGGACACCGGGGAGCTGTTTTTT	CASSGQGDTGELFF	TRBV5-1	TRBJ2-2	TRBD1	many